This note documents a single TCR beta chain sequence. The antigen this receptor binds is unknown. No base qualities exist here, and no much larger clone lies one base off it. This sample was taken from a study of CD8 T cells in Susac syndrome (dated by TCRdb to the late 2010s). For the wider study: Repertoire sequencing was used to test whether CD8+ T cell activation and differentiation in Susac syndrome was antigen driven. Clonality of the CD8+ T cell repertoire was compared between more than 9 healthy donors, about 14 Susac syndrome patients and under 16 multiple sclerosis patients.

RNA was extracted with the RNeasy kit and roughly 0.5 to 1 ug was reverse transcribed using random hexamers. The immunoSEQ multiplex PCR assay, which covers 54 Vbeta and 13 Jbeta segments, was used to amplify TCR beta CDR3 regions. PCR amplification bias was corrected using a synthetic template baseline for primer optimization and computational correction. Concerning the study's data processing: Reads were assigned to V, D and J genes according to IMGT and analyzed in immunoSEQ Analyzer, with only productive sequences retained. To calculate clonality, Shannon entropy was normalized by log2 of the number of productive unique sequences and then subtracted from one. For each patient and control, public and private clones were evaluated within the 100 most prevalent clones. A clone was defined as Susac-specific if it was absent from the healthy and MS cohorts, from 1052 published viral clones and from other ImmuneACCESS disease sequences. TCRdb reworked the public reads: Q25 trimming with fastp, MiXCR clone assembly, productive beta chains retained. Rows with a matching CDR3 protein are joined into one entry that keeps the most common DNA and genes. The V and J calls shown here were made by TCRdb, not taken from the authors' results. Present in this sample are around 170,000 distinct CDR3 sequences, around 96% of which were seen just once. The ten top clones hold about 0.15% of the sample.

Peripheral blood CD8+ and CD4+ T cells from healthy donors, Susac syndrome patients and multiple sclerosis patients were profiled by high-throughput TCR beta sequencing. The multiple sclerosis controls were treatment-naive patients whose relapsing-remitting disease, either stable or active, fulfilled the revised McDonald criteria. Bulk CD8+ and CD4+ T cells were purified by magnetic negative isolation, while CD8+ TEMRA cells were enriched using FACS. Blood was collected in EDTA tubes and processed within 24 hours, with PBMCs isolated through density gradient centrifugation. PBMCs intended for TCR sequencing were cryopreserved in liquid nitrogen and thawed later in a water bath at 37 degrees C. Purity of sorted or isolated CD4+, CD8+ and CD8+ TEMRA cells was at least 90%. General findings and caveats noted by the study authors: The number of individuals in the TCR sequencing and HLA analysis was recognized as being relatively small.

The V and J ends are trimmed by 0 bases and 2 bases, leaving 14 bases between them. CDR1 DFQATT and CDR2 SNEGSKA are derived from the germline V gene (reference sequence). The CDR3 numbers 15 residues from cysteine through phenylalanine. Kept here is only the CDR3 DNA, which spans 45 bases and is read in frame from base 1. The V gene is TRBV20-1 and the J gene is TRBJ2-7; the D gene is perhaps TRBD1 or TRBD2, each of them matching over 5 bases. Sequences were obtained from CD8+ T cells from PBMCs. This TCR was sampled from a human donor with multiple sclerosis. The nucleotide sequence is TGCAGTGCTAGAGATCAGGGAGACCCCACCTACGAGCAGTACTTC. It encodes CSARDQGDPTYEQYF.